This T cell receptor (beta chain) was recovered during a study of CD8 T cells in ankylosing spondylitis (TCRdb year 2017). Looking at the study overall: T cell receptor beta repertoires were profiled in healthy donors and ankylosing spondylitis patients so that disease-linked TCR variants could be found. The full study cohort was made up of about 24 ankylosing spondylitis patients and around 100 healthy donors. Peripheral blood samples were taken, and synovial fluid was additionally collected from ankylosing spondylitis patients.

The sequencer listed for this sample is Illumina HiSeq 2500. Quantitative 5'-RACE with molecular barcodes was used to prepare TCR beta libraries. In the paper's pipeline: Disease-linked TCR variants were identified with a new computational method built on a probabilistic model of VDJ rearrangement. TCRdb passed the public sequencing reads through fastp at Q25 and MiXCR, retaining productive beta sequences. Entries are consolidated by CDR3 protein sequence, retaining the most common genes and DNA. What appears here as the V and J calls and clone size reflects TCRdb's work, not the paper's. The sample table lists about 200,000 distinct CDR3 sequences, 7.3% of them with a count of one. The ten largest clones represent more than 13% of the sample. The investigation overall reported the following: A TCR beta motif made up of about eight highly homologous amino acid variants appeared to be characteristic of blood from ankylosing spondylitis patients. The disease-linked clones had a CD8+ phenotype and were found at relatively low frequencies in peripheral blood. Some motif variants were previously reported in synovial fluid and blood of reactive arthritis patients, suggesting common disease-initiation mechanisms. Significant enrichment of the disease-linked clones was reported in matched synovial fluid samples from ankylosing spondylitis patients.

V is reduced by 6 bases and J by 8 bases, leaving a spacing of 11 bases between them. From a lookup of the germline V gene (reference sequence), CDR1 and CDR2 are MNHNY and SVGAGI. The CDR3 has 12 amino acids, counting the end cysteine and phenylalanine. Only CDR3 DNA is held: 36 bases, read in frame from base 1. This clonotype was detected many times. Its recognized antigen is unknown. Qualities for individual bases were not recorded, and no much larger clone is one base off. Here the chain combines TRBV6-6 and TRBJ2-1; no D segment can be confidently identified. The sequenced material came from blood, either unsorted or a sorted T cell fraction (not recorded which). The source of this sequence is a male donor with ankylosing spondylitis. Read as DNA, the sequence is TGTGCCAGCAGCCCAATGTTAGATGAGCAGTTCTTC. It encodes CASSPMLDEQFF.